The 14 T cell receptor beta chains in this list originate from one sample, sequenced in a study of T cell repertoires in cytomegalovirus infection. For these TCRs, the target antigens are not known. MiXCR, run by TCRdb on the reads, gives a single entry per CDR3 protein. The sample shows roughly 800,000 distinct CDR3 sequences, about 29% of them seen only once. The specimen comprised cultured CD8+ T cells from PBMCs, sampled from culture after CMV antigen stimulation. These receptors came from a human donor in good health (CMV status not recorded). Some clones in this sample may be carry-over from other donors' samples.

The chain is built from TRBV27 and TRBJ2-7, with 7 bases matching TRBD2. This CDR3 is 14 amino acids long. The V and J ends lost 8 bases and 3 bases, in that order; junction bases with no gene match: 10. Germline V lookup: CDR1 MNHEY, CDR2 SMNVEV (reference sequence). The CDR3 region has the DNA TGTGCCAGCGCCCTAGCGGAGGGACTCTACGAGCAGTACTTC. Its protein product is CASALAEGLYEQYF.

This clonotype was picked up a small number of times. CDR3 protein: CASSLVSRATEAFF. In DNA, the CDR3 is TGTGCCAGCAGCTTAGTGTCTAGGGCCACTGAAGCTTTCTTT. The genes are TRBV11-2 and TRBJ1-1; no clear D gene. The V end lost 1 base, the J end lost 4 bases, and 10 bases lay between the germline ends. CDR3 size: 14 residues. Germline V CDR1 and CDR2: SGHAT, FQNNGV.

This clonotype was counted between two and nine times. This chain links TRBV27 with TRBJ1-5; D ambiguous. Germline loops: CDR1 MNHEY, CDR2 SMNVEV (reference sequence). V gave up 2 bases and J gave up 2 bases, with 22 bases separating them. This CDR3 spans 19 amino acids. CDR3 residues: CASSLKLRPGDSGNQPQHF. DNA of the CDR3: TGTGCCAGCAGTTTAAAATTACGGCCCGGTGACTCGGGCAATCAGCCCCAGCATTTT.

This clonotype was picked up a small number of times. The J gene is TRBJ1-2, the V gene TRBV12-3 or TRBV12-4; weak D call: TRBD1 (5 bases). The CDR3 runs 13 residues. Trimming took off 2 bases at V and 7 bases at J, with 11 bases between the two ends. This chain's CDR3 is CASSLQGASGYTF. Written as DNA, the CDR3 is TGTGCCAGCAGTTTACAGGGAGCCAGTGGCTACACCTTC.

Written as DNA, the CDR3 is TGTGCCAGCAGCGGGCGTTCCTCGGAGACCCAGTACTTC. This translates into CASSGRSSETQYF. The rearrangement links TRBV9 to TRBJ2-5; D is undetermined. The CDR3 consists of 13 residues. Germline-derived CDR1 and CDR2 are SGDLS and YYNGEE. Trimming shortened V by 3 bases and J by 5 bases, and 11 bases separated the two germline ends.

This clonotype was picked up many times. The rearrangement joins TRBV4-1 to TRBJ1-5, with 8 positions matching TRBD1. Trimming cost V 1 base and J 0 bases; bases outside gene matches: 8. The CDR3 runs to 18 residues. The germline gives CDR1 MGHRA, CDR2 YSYEKL. The CDR3: CASSQVGDRYLSNQPQHF. CDR3 in DNA: TGCGCCAGCAGCCAAGTTGGGGACAGGTACCTTAGCAATCAGCCCCAGCATTTT.

The J gene is TRBJ2-1, the V gene TRBV19, with TRBD2 as a possible D gene (6 bases). The CDR3 runs 15 residues. CDR1 is LNHDA and CDR2 is SQIVND in the germline V gene (reference sequence). The V end was cut by 3 bases, the J end by 0 bases, with 9 bases between. This CDR3 reads CASSMVGSSYNEQFF. CDR3 DNA sequence: TGTGCCAGTAGTATGGTCGGGAGCTCCTACAATGAGCAGTTCTTC. Full variable domain (rest looked up from reference TRBV19 and TRBJ2-1): DGGITQSPKYLFRKEGQNVTLSCEQNLNHDAMYWYRQDPGQGLRLIYYSQIVNDFQKGDIAEGYSVSREKKESFPLTVTSAQKNPTAFYLCASSMVGSSYNEQFFGPGTRLTVL.

This clonotype occurred a few times. The V and J genes are TRBV12-3 or TRBV12-4 and TRBJ2-3, with 9 bases aligning to TRBD2. J lost 5 bases, V lost 6 bases, and 6 bases had no gene match. This CDR3 region has 14 residues. The CDR3 loop reads CASRPRGGQDTQYF. DNA for the CDR3: TGTGCCAGCAGACCGCGGGGGGGCCAAGATACGCAGTATTTT.

The rearrangement links TRBV12-3 or TRBV12-4 to TRBJ1-1, with D perhaps matching TRBD1 (6 bases). V shed 7 bases and J shed 0 bases, with 24 bases lying between them. CDR3 length equals 18 residues. The CDR3 loop is CASTQTPLQGRMNTEAFF. CDR3 in DNA: TGTGCCAGCACCCAAACCCCCCTACAGGGTAGGATGAACACTGAAGCTTTCTTT.

The chain combines TRBV4-1 with TRBJ2-6; D is unresolved. The length of the CDR3 is 14 residues. Deletions cut 3 bases from V and 4 bases from J, with 7 bases between. CDR1 MGHRA and CDR2 YSYEKL come from the germline V gene. The CDR3 here is CASSQATGANVLTF. As DNA, the CDR3 is TGCGCCAGCAGCCAGGCGACCGGGGCCAACGTCCTGACTTTC.

This clonotype was seen only a few times. This chain uses TRBV6-6 with TRBJ2-3; 9 bases match TRBD2. The CDR3 contains 15 residues. Germline V lookup: CDR1 MNHNY, CDR2 SVGAGI (reference sequence). J lost 2 bases, V lost 5 bases, and 5 bases had no gene match. DNA of the CDR3: TGTGCCAGCAGTCCCCGACTAGCGGCCACAGATACGCAGTATTTT. It translates to CASSPRLAATDTQYF.

The sample holds many counts of this clonotype. The genes are TRBV7-9 and TRBJ1-1, with D perhaps matching TRBD1 (6 bases). V shed 5 bases and J shed 6 bases, with 13 bases lying between them. Germline CDR1 reads SEHNR; CDR2 reads FQNEAQ (reference sequence). The CDR3 spans 13 residues. In DNA form, the CDR3 reads TGTGCCAGCAGCCCTCCCAGGACAGCTGAAGCTTTCTTT. Translated, it gives CASSPPRTAEAFF.

The CDR3, as DNA: TGTGCCAGCAGCTTGGAGGTGGGCAGCGAAGAGACCCAGTACTTC. It encodes CASSLEVGSEETQYF. The chain recombines TRBV5-6 with TRBJ2-5; D is unclear. Germline values: CDR1 SGHDT, CDR2 YYEEEE. Trimming stripped 0 bases from V and 3 bases from J, with 12 bases between. The length of the CDR3 is 15 residues.

For this clonotype: This clone may be a read error of a much larger clone one base away. The chain uses TRBV7-8 and TRBJ1-2, with 11 bases lining up with TRBD1. The CDR3 runs to 15 residues. Germline CDR1 reads SGHVS; CDR2 reads FQNEAQ. The CDR3: CAGSSRRDRGTGYTF. The CDR3 DNA reads as TGTGCCGGCAGCTCACGTCGGGACAGGGGGACCGGCTACACCTTC.